Each of the 15 T cell receptor beta chains below was sequenced from the same sample in a study of early stage breast cancer tumors. TCRdb keeps only in-frame clones here, not all; method: immunoSEQ multiplex PCR. The data hold 60,000 to 80,000 clones, with more than 65% observed a single time. The material sequenced was blood. These receptors originate from a person aged 60 to 70 with breast cancer.

The V and J genes are TRBV27 and TRBJ2-3; 11 nucleotides agree with TRBD1. CDR1 is MNHEY, CDR2 SMNVEV, per germline (reference sequence). This CDR3 contains 14 residues. V trimming: 3 bases; J trimming: 9 bases; junction bases outside the gene matches: 5. This chain's CDR3 is CASSLDRGRLTQYF. For the CDR3, the DNA is TGTGCCAGCAGTTTGGACAGGGGGCGGTTGACGCAGTATTTT.

This chain joins TRBV6-1 and TRBJ2-7; tentative D call: TRBD1 (5 bases). Trimming removed 10 bases from V and 7 bases from J, with 20 bases in between. CDR1 is MNHNS, CDR2 SASEGT, per germline. CDR3 length equals 13 residues. CDR3 region: CAITSRVGTEQYF. The DNA for the CDR3 is TGTGCCATAACCTCCAGGGTGGGTACGGAGCAGTACTTC.

This clone was observed once. The chain couples TRBV30 to TRBJ2-1; 7 nucleotides agree with TRBD1. V dropped 4 bases and J dropped 2; count of bases not matched to a gene: 8. The CDR3 extends over 15 amino acids. Germline lookup yields CDR1 GTSNPN and CDR2 SVGIG (reference sequence). The CDR3 here is CAWIRRGSAYNEQFF. The DNA of the CDR3 is TGTGCCTGGATACGCAGGGGGAGTGCCTACAATGAGCAGTTCTTC.

CDR3 bases: TGTGCCAGCAGGGGTTGGGGACAGGGGGATGAAAAACTGTTTTTT. Translation gives CASRGWGQGDEKLFF. This chain links TRBV2 with TRBJ1-4; 11 bases are shared with TRBD1. The CDR3 runs to 15 residues. Germline V gene lookup returns CDR1 SNHLY and CDR2 FYNNEI. V gave up 6 bases and J gave up 6 bases; unmatched junction bases: 6.

The V and J genes are TRBV5-4 and TRBJ2-7; TRBD2 matches at 11 bases. The CDR3 spans 14 residues. The V gene end was trimmed by 4 bases and the J gene end by 6 bases; junction bases not matched to a gene: 6. Germline CDR1 is SGHNT and CDR2 is YYREEE (reference sequence). CDR3 bases: TGTGCCAGCAGCCTGACTAGCGGGGTTAGCGAGCAGTACTTC. It specifies CASSLTSGVSEQYF. Based on the CDR3 plus reference TRBV5-4 and TRBJ2-7, the full variable domain is ETGVTQSPTHLIKTRGQQVTLRCSSQSGHNTVSWYQQALGQGPQFIFQYYREEENGRGNFPPRFSGLQFPNYSSELNVNALELDDSALYLCASSLTSGVSEQYFGPGTRLTVT.

V gene TRBV30 combines with J gene TRBJ2-1; no clear D. In germline, CDR1 is GTSNPN, CDR2 SVGIG (reference sequence). The CDR3 runs 13 residues. V was clipped by 3 bases and J by 7 bases, with 13 bases between them. The CDR3: CAWREPGLNEQFF. Here the CDR3 DNA reads TGTGCCTGGAGGGAGCCAGGTCTGAATGAGCAGTTCTTC.

V is TRBV30 and J is TRBJ2-1, with D perhaps matching TRBD2 (6 bases). The germline V gene has CDR1 GTSNPN and CDR2 SVGIG (reference sequence). This CDR3 has 13 amino acids. The germline V and J ends were trimmed by 0 bases and 10 bases, with 13 bases remaining between them. DNA for the CDR3: TGTGCCTGGAGTGTAACGGGGAGCGGGGAGCAGTTCTTC. It codes for CAWSVTGSGEQFF.

The V call is TRBV28, the J call TRBJ2-2; D is possibly TRBD1 (6 bases). Trimming cost V 4 bases and J 4 bases, with 16 bases left between them. Germline V lookup: CDR1 MDHEN, CDR2 SYDVKM. The CDR3 is 16 residues long. Written as DNA, the CDR3 is TGTGCCAGCAGTTATTTTACAGGGACGGGCACCGGGGAGCTGTTTTTT. It encodes CASSYFTGTGTGELFF.

Many counts were recorded for this clone. The chain carries TRBV19 and TRBJ1-5; the D gene is possibly TRBD1 (6 bases). Germline V CDR1 and CDR2: LNHDA, SQIVND (reference sequence). The CDR3 has 14 amino acids. Trimming pared 7 bases from V and 7 bases from J, leaving 17 bases between. This CDR3 reads CASMPLGGGQPQHF. The DNA of the CDR3 is TGTGCCAGTATGCCCCTGGGGGGCGGCCAGCCCCAGCATTTT.

The rearrangement joins TRBV19 to TRBJ2-7; 8 positions match TRBD1. The CDR3 runs to 15 residues. The V gene's germline CDR1 is LNHDA and CDR2 SQIVND (reference sequence). The V and J ends lost 5 bases and 5 bases, in that order; junction bases with no gene match: 11. Here the CDR3 reads CASSLRQGRGHEQYF. The CDR3 DNA reads as TGTGCCAGTAGTCTCCGACAGGGGCGTGGACACGAGCAGTACTTC.

The rearrangement links TRBV7-2 to TRBJ2-5; D not certain. Trimming pared 2 bases from V and 4 bases from J, leaving 5 bases between. The CDR3 is made up of 12 amino acids. Germline lookup yields CDR1 SGHTA and CDR2 FQGNSA. The CDR3 DNA sequence: TGTGCCAGCAGCTTATACGTAGAGACCCAGTACTTC. Its protein is CASSLYVETQYF.

V is TRBV18 and J is TRBJ1-2; D is ambiguous. The CDR3 has 13 residues. CDR1 is KGHSH and CDR2 is LQKENI in the germline V gene. V dropped 0 bases and J dropped 7 bases, with 9 bases sitting between them. The CDR3 DNA sequence: TGTGCCAGCTCACCACCGACCTGGAGTGGCTACACCTTC. Protein: CASSPPTWSGYTF.

The chain recombines TRBV9 with TRBJ2-2; D remains ambiguous. The CDR3 runs to 12 residues. V shed 6 bases and J shed 3 bases, with 6 bases lying between them. Germline-derived CDR1 and CDR2 are SGDLS and YYNGEE. The CDR3 DNA sequence: TGTGCCAGCACATCAGACACCGGGGAGCTGTTTTTT. This codes for CASTSDTGELFF.

In this sample, this clone turned up once. The chain combines TRBV5-1 with TRBJ2-2; TRBD2 agrees at 13 bases. CDR3 length: 15 amino acids. The germline gives CDR1 SGHRS, CDR2 YFSETQ. V dropped 7 bases and J dropped 7; count of bases not matched to a gene: 7. The CDR3 region has the DNA TGCGCCAGCGCCCGGACTAGCGGGGGTATCGGGGAGCTGTTTTTT. Its protein is CASARTSGGIGELFF.

The chain employs TRBV7-2 and TRBJ2-7; D is unresolved. The CDR3 extends over 13 amino acids. Per germline, CDR1 SGHTA and CDR2 FQGNSA. V was clipped by 1 base and J by 3 bases, with 7 bases between them. CDR3 loop: CASSLVADYEQYF. The CDR3 bases are TGTGCCAGCAGCTTAGTAGCCGACTACGAGCAGTACTTC.